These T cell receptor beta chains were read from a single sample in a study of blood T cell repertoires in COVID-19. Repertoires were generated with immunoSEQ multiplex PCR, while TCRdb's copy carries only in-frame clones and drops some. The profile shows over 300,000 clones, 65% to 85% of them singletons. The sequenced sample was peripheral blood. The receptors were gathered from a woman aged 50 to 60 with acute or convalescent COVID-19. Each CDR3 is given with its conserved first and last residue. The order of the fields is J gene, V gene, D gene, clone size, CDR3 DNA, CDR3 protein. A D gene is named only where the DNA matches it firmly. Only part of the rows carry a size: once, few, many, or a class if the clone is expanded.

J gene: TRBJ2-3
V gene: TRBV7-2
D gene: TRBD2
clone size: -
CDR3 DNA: TGTGCCAGCAGCTCCCTAAGCGGGGGGGCGGCAGATACGCAGTATTTT
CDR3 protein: CASSSLSGGAADTQYF

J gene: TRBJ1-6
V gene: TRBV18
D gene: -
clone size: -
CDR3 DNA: TGTGCCAGCTCTAACAACAGGGTGGGTCCCAATTCACCCCTCCACTTT
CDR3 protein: CASSNNRVGPNSPLHF

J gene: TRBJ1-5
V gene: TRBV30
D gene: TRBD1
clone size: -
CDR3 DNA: TGTGCCTGGAGGGCTAAGCCGGGACAGGGATTTAGCAATCAGCCCCAGCATTTT
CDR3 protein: CAWRAKPGQGFSNQPQHF

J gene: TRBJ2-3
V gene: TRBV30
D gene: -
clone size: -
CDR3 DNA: TGTGCCTGGAGTGCGGGCAGGGGATCGACAGATACGCAGTATTTT
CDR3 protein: CAWSAGRGSTDTQYF

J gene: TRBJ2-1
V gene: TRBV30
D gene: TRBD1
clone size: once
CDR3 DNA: TGTGCCTGGAGGAGCCAGGGGGCTGGTAGGCGTAATGAGCAGTTCTTC
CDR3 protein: CAWRSQGAGRRNEQFF

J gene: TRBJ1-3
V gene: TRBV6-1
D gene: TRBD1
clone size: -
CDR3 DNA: TGTGCCAGCAGTGACCACCTCGGGACAGCATCTGGAAACACCATATATTTT
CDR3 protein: CASSDHLGTASGNTIYF

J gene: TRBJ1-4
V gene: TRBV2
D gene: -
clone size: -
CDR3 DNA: TGTGCCAGCAAAGAACAGGGCGGGTCTAATGAAAAACTGTTTTTT
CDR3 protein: CASKEQGGSNEKLFF

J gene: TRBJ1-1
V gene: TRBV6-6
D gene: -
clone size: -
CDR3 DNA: TGTGCCAGCAGTCGAATAGACTCCCCTGAAGCTTTCTTT
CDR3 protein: CASSRIDSPEAFF

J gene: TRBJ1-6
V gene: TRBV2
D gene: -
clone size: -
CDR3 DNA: TGTGCCAGCAACCTGGACAGTACGCCTAATTCACCCCTCCACTTT
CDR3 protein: CASNLDSTPNSPLHF

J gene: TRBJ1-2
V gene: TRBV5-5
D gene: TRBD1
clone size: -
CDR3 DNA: TGTGCCAGCAGCCCCACAGGGGGCCACTATGGCTACACCTTC
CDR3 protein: CASSPTGGHYGYTF

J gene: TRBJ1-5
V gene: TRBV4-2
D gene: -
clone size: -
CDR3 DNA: TGTGCCAGCAGCCAAGATGGCAGGGAAAATCAGCCCCAGCATTTT
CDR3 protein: CASSQDGRENQPQHF

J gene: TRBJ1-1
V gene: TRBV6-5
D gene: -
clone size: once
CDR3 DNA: TGTGCCAGCAGTTATTCACAGGGCCCTGAAGCTTTCTTT
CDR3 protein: CASSYSQGPEAFF

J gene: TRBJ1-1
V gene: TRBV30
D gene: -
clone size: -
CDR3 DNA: TGTGCCTGGAGTTGGTGGGCCACTGAAGCTTTCTTT
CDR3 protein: CAWSWWATEAFF

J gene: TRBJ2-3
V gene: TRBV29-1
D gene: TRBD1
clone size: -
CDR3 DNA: TGCAGCGTTCACCGGGACAGGGGTACGGATACGCAGTATTTT
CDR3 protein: CSVHRDRGTDTQYF

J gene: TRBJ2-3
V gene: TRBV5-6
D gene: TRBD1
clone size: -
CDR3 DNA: TGTGCCAGCAGCAGGGACAGGGGGGAGACAGATACGCAGTATTTT
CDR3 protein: CASSRDRGETDTQYF

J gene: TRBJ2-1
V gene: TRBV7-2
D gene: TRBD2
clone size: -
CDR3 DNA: TGTGCCAGCAGCACCAATCCGACTAGCGGATACTACAATGAGCAGTTCTTC
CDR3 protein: CASSTNPTSGYYNEQFF

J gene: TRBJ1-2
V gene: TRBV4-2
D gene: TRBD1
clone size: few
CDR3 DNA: TGTGCCAGCAGCCAAGAGACAGGGAACAACTATGGCTACACCTTC
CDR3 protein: CASSQETGNNYGYTF

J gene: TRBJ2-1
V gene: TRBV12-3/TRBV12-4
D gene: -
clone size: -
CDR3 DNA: TGTGCCAGCAGTAAGCGACTCTACAATGAGCAGTTCTTC
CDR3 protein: CASSKRLYNEQFF

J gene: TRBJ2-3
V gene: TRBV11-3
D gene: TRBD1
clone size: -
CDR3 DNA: TGTGCCAGCAGCTGGGACAGGGGCATGGATACGCAGTATTTT
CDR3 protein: CASSWDRGMDTQYF

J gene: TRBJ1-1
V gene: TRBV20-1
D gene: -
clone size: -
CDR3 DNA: TGCAGTGCTAGAAAAGGGAGTGAAGCTTTCTTT
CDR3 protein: CSARKGSEAFF